A single sample is the source of the 12 T cell receptor beta chains below, sequenced in a study of T cell changes during pregnancy in multiple sclerosis. TCRdb's table, derived via immunoSEQ multiplex PCR, lists solely in-frame clones and lacks some. This sample has about 46,000 clones, with under 95% found just once. The sample was CD8+ T cells from peripheral blood mononuclear cells, taken in the second trimester of pregnancy. These TCRs come from a female donor with multiple sclerosis, enrolled in a pregnancy study.

The chain combines TRBV13 with TRBJ2-7, with D uncertain. Trimming pared 0 bases from V and 3 bases from J, leaving 3 bases between. Germline CDR1 and CDR2: PRHDT and FYEKMQ (reference sequence). The CDR3 runs 12 residues. CDR3 sequence (DNA): TGTGCCAGCAGCTTAGGCCGCTACGAGCAGTACTTC. It yields the protein CASSLGRYEQYF.

This sequence joins TRBV19 and TRBJ2-3; 11 nucleotides line up with TRBD2. This CDR3 has 15 residues. Germline V gene data show CDR1 as LNHDA and CDR2 as SQIVND (reference sequence). V shed 5 bases and J 7 bases; nucleotides not matched to a gene: 8. This CDR3 is CASSFGSGGAHTQYF. CDR3 sequence (DNA): TGTGCCAGTAGTTTCGGTAGCGGGGGGGCCCATACGCAGTATTTT. The whole variable domain, remainder taken from reference TRBV19 and TRBJ2-3, is DGGITQSPKYLFRKEGQNVTLSCEQNLNHDAMYWYRQDPGQGLRLIYYSQIVNDFQKGDIAEGYSVSREKKESFPLTVTSAQKNPTAFYLCASSFGSGGAHTQYFGPGTRLTVL.

This clone was detected only once. This chain joins TRBV7-6 and TRBJ2-1, with a possible D match to TRBD2 (6 bases). Germline CDR1 and CDR2: SGHVS and FNYEAQ. The CDR3 runs 17 residues. V lost 3 bases, J lost 7 bases, and 22 bases lay in between. In nucleotides, the CDR3 is TGTGCCAGCAGCTTGGGGGGAAGCGCGTATGCTTTAAATGAGCAGTTCTTC. Translation: CASSLGGSAYALNEQFF.

V usage is TRBV29-1 and J usage is TRBJ2-7; D possibly corresponds to TRBD1 (5 bases). The CDR3 contains 13 residues. The V gene's germline CDR1 is SQVTM and CDR2 ANQGSEA. The V end lost 0 bases, the J end lost 0 bases, and 6 bases lay between the germline ends. The CDR3 DNA is TGCAGCGTTGAAGATAGGGGCTCCTACGAGCAGTACTTC. As protein: CSVEDRGSYEQYF.

This chain joins TRBV4-1 and TRBJ1-6, with D uncertain. Trimming took 0 bases from V and 2 from J, leaving 14 bases between them. The CDR3 runs 18 residues. Germline CDR1 reads MGHRA; CDR2 reads YSYEKL. CDR3 in amino acids: CASSQEQSPLPYNSPLHF. The CDR3 nucleotides read TGCGCCAGCAGCCAAGAACAGTCCCCCCTCCCCTATAATTCACCCCTCCACTTT.

V and J are TRBV27 and TRBJ1-5; TRBD1 matches 9 bases. The CDR3 length is 13 residues. V shed 3 bases and J 7 bases; nucleotides not matched to a gene: 1. The germline CDR1 and CDR2 sequences are MNHEY and SMNVEV (reference sequence). CDR3 region: CASSFGTGQPQHF. The CDR3 DNA follows: TGTGCCAGCAGTTTCGGGACAGGGCAGCCCCAGCATTTT.

The gene calls are TRBV5-5 and TRBJ1-5, with D possibly matching TRBD1 (6 bases). The CDR3 totals 15 residues. V was cut by 0 bases and J by 6 bases, with 13 bases left in between. The germline CDR1 and CDR2 sequences are SGHKS and YYEKEE (reference sequence). The CDR3 nucleotides read TGTGCCAGCAGCTTGGAGGGGGTTGAAGGTCAGCCCCAGCATTTT. Amino acid sequence: CASSLEGVEGQPQHF.

The gene calls are TRBV19 and TRBJ2-3, with 7 bases identical to TRBD1. This CDR3 comprises 13 residues. The V gene end was trimmed by 6 bases and the J gene end by 5 bases; junction bases not matched to a gene: 5. Looked up from germline, CDR1 is LNHDA and CDR2 is SQIVND (reference sequence). The CDR3 DNA follows: TGTGCCAGTAGGGCAGGGGGTGTAGATACGCAGTATTTT. The encoded protein is CASRAGGVDTQYF. The whole variable domain, filled in from reference TRBV19 and TRBJ2-3, reads DGGITQSPKYLFRKEGQNVTLSCEQNLNHDAMYWYRQDPGQGLRLIYYSQIVNDFQKGDIAEGYSVSREKKESFPLTVTSAQKNPTAFYLCASRAGGVDTQYFGPGTRLTVL.

The gene calls are TRBV7-9 and TRBJ2-7; tentatively, D is TRBD1 (5 bases). Germline CDR1 reads SEHNR; CDR2 reads FQNEAQ (reference sequence). Trimming took 11 bases from V and 2 from J, leaving 16 bases between them. The CDR3 runs to 13 residues. For the CDR3, the DNA is TGTGCCGTAGTACCAGACAGTACCTACGAGCAGTACTTC. Protein product: CAVVPDSTYEQYF.

The chain links TRBV25-1 to TRBJ1-2; the match to TRBD1 covers 8 bases. The germline gives CDR1 MGHDK, CDR2 SYGVNS. This CDR3 has 18 residues. With V trimmed by 0 bases and J by 0 bases, 9 bases remained unmatched. The DNA of the CDR3 is TGTGCCAGCAGTGAATATTTTGGACAGGGATCAGCTAACTATGGCTACACCTTC. It translates to CASSEYFGQGSANYGYTF.

The chain is built from TRBV5-6 and TRBJ2-1, with D uncertain. This CDR3 comprises 14 residues. The V end was cut by 0 bases, the J end by 0 bases, with 4 bases between. Germline lookup yields CDR1 SGHDT and CDR2 YYEEEE. The CDR3 DNA sequence: TGTGCCAGCAGCTTGGGCGGCTCCTACAATGAGCAGTTCTTC. It encodes CASSLGGSYNEQFF.

The chain uses TRBV5-6 and TRBJ2-7; D not certain. CDR1 SGHDT and CDR2 YYEEEE come from the germline V gene. CDR3 length: 14 residues. Trimming shortened V by 5 bases and J by 0 bases, and 12 bases separated the two germline ends. The CDR3 is CASSLVAISYEQYF. The DNA of the CDR3 is TGTGCCAGCAGTCTCGTAGCAATCTCCTACGAGCAGTACTTC.